Following are 31 T cell receptor beta chains from one sample sequenced in a study of beta chain features in type 1 diabetes. The whole isolated RNA underwent reverse transcription, so sequencing captured expressed TCRB transcripts. Generated by immunoSEQ multiplex PCR, the TCRdb table keeps only in-frame clones and is missing some. The profile covers more than 300,000 clones, with around an eighth appearing a single time and about 0.017% taken by the ten largest. Material for sequencing was naive CD4+ T cells from blood. The receptors here all came from a man aged 18-30 years in good health.

This clone has more than one count but fewer than ten. The chain combines TRBV6-1 with TRBJ2-7; 7 positions match TRBD1. This CDR3 is built from 13 residues. The germline V gene has CDR1 MNHNS and CDR2 SASEGT. J was trimmed by 2 bases and V by 11 bases; bases with no gene match: 9. This CDR3 reads CAARPGQTYEQYF. The CDR3 DNA follows: TGTGCCGCCCGCCCGGGACAGACCTACGAGCAGTACTTC.

This clone was found a few times. The chain couples TRBV7-2 to TRBJ2-7, with D tentatively TRBD2 (6 bases). Trimming removed 2 bases from V and 4 bases from J, with 15 bases in between. The length of the CDR3 is 15 residues. In germline, CDR1 is SGHTA, CDR2 FQGNSA. The CDR3 DNA follows: TGTGCCAGCAGCTTACGAGGCGGGGTGGATTACGAGCAGTACTTC. Translated, it gives CASSLRGGVDYEQYF.

The rearrangement joins TRBV4-3 to TRBJ2-3; D unresolved. V was pared by 2 bases and J by 5 bases, with 11 bases between. Germline CDR1 and CDR2: LGHNA and YSLEER. The CDR3 is made up of 14 amino acids. The CDR3, as DNA: TGCGCCAGCAGCCAAACTCTAGGCGGAGATACGCAGTATTTT. Residues: CASSQTLGGDTQYF.

There are a few counts of this clone. Sequence at one end of the junction differs from germline and may be a read error. The J gene is TRBJ1-2, the V gene TRBV5-1; 12 bases agree with TRBD1. Germline V lookup: CDR1 SGHRS, CDR2 YFSETQ. This CDR3 has 10 amino acids. CDR3 amino acids: CASRGTGGPF. CDR3 sequence (DNA): TGCGCCAGCAGGGGGACAGGGGGCCCCTTC.

The chain recombines TRBV2 with TRBJ2-1; 9 nucleotides match TRBD1. J lost 10 bases, V lost 7 bases, and 8 bases had no gene match. The CDR3 covers 13 residues. In germline, CDR1 is SNHLY, CDR2 FYNNEI. CDR3 residues: CASTGDRVREQFF. The CDR3 bases are TGTGCCAGCACCGGGGACAGGGTAAGGGAGCAGTTCTTC.

The sample holds a few counts of this clone. The genes are TRBV2 and TRBJ2-3; 10 nucleotides line up with TRBD2. Germline V lookup: CDR1 SNHLY, CDR2 FYNNEI. The CDR3 extends over 16 amino acids. V trimming: 5 bases; J trimming: 3 bases; junction bases outside the gene matches: 8. This chain's CDR3 is CASSRQRGGGTDTQYF. CDR3 nucleotides: TGTGCCAGCAGTCGTCAGCGGGGGGGCGGTACAGATACGCAGTATTTT.

This clone was detected a few times. This chain connects TRBV30 to TRBJ1-2, with D perhaps matching TRBD1 (6 bases). The CDR3 covers 14 residues. CDR1 and CDR2 (germline): GTSNPN, SVGIG (reference sequence). The V and J ends lost 2 bases and 0 bases respectively, with 10 bases between them. The CDR3 coding sequence is TGTGCCTGGAGTCGTGGACAGACTAACTATGGCTACACCTTC. Translation: CAWSRGQTNYGYTF.

This clone turned up a few times. The J gene is TRBJ2-3, the V gene TRBV25-1; possible D gene TRBD2, 6 bases. CDR3 size: 16 residues. V lost 6 bases and J 5 bases, leaving 21 bases between the germline ends. Germline CDR1 reads MGHDK; CDR2 reads SYGVNS. CDR3 nucleotide sequence: TGTGCCAGCAGCGAACCCGGGACTGGAGTCAGAGATACGCAGTATTTT. Its protein is CASSEPGTGVRDTQYF.

CDR3 nucleotides: TGTGCCAGCCCCACAGGGGACACCATATATTTT. Its protein is CASPTGDTIYF. This chain links TRBV18 with TRBJ1-3, with TRBD1 matching 7 bases. V dropped 8 bases and J dropped 8; count of bases not matched to a gene: 3. Germline CDR1 and CDR2: KGHSH and LQKENI. The CDR3 is made up of 11 amino acids. Full variable domain (rest looked up from reference TRBV18 and TRBJ1-3): NAGVMQNPRHLVRRRGQEARLRCSPMKGHSHVYWYRQLPEEGLKFMVYLQKENIIDESGMPKERFSAEFPKEGPSILRIQQVVRGDSAAYFCASPTGDTIYFGEGSWLTVV.

The chain employs TRBV7-9 and TRBJ1-2; TRBD1 is a possible D gene (6 bases). The germline gives CDR1 SEHNR, CDR2 FQNEAQ (reference sequence). The CDR3 length is 14 residues. V was clipped by 5 bases and J by 6 bases, with 16 bases between them. CDR3 residues: CASSPPNSGDGYTF. The CDR3 DNA reads TGTGCCAGCAGCCCACCTAATTCAGGGGATGGCTACACCTTC.

This sequence joins TRBV7-2 and TRBJ2-5, with D possibly being TRBD2 (6 bases). Germline values: CDR1 SGHTA, CDR2 FQGNSA. The CDR3 has 15 residues. Trimming pared 3 bases from V and 2 bases from J, leaving 13 bases between. CDR3 in amino acids: CASSFMGGRQETQYF. The CDR3 coding sequence is TGTGCCAGCAGCTTTATGGGGGGACGACAAGAGACCCAGTACTTC.

This clone turned up a few times. The chain is built from TRBV29-1 and TRBJ1-2, with no clear D. Germline CDR1 SQVTM, CDR2 ANQGSEA. V was pared by 1 base and J by 0 bases, with 12 bases between. This CDR3 comprises 15 residues. The CDR3 DNA is TGCAGCGTTGAAGGGCGGTCGGCTACTAACTATGGCTACACCTTC. It codes for CSVEGRSATNYGYTF.

CDR3 nucleotide sequence: TGTGCCAGTAGTATAGTAGCAGGGGCCCGCACAGATACGCAGTATTTT. Translation gives CASSIVAGARTDTQYF. V gene TRBV19 combines with J gene TRBJ2-3, with a possible D match to TRBD1 (6 bases). V gave up 1 base and J gave up 1 base, with 12 bases separating them. Looked up from germline, CDR1 is LNHDA and CDR2 is SQIVND (reference sequence). This CDR3 contains 16 residues.

This clone occurred a few times. The gene calls are TRBV28 and TRBJ2-7, with TRBD1 identical over 7 bases. This CDR3 has 13 amino acids. Germline-derived CDR1 and CDR2 are MDHEN and SYDVKM. V shed 5 bases and J 5 bases; nucleotides not matched to a gene: 6. The CDR3 region is CASSLSGTDEQYF. CDR3 nucleotides: TGTGCCAGCAGTCTTTCCGGGACAGACGAGCAGTACTTC.

This clone was detected only a few times. The V and J genes are TRBV7-2 and TRBJ2-4, with 10 bases matching TRBD2. V shed 5 bases and J 1 base; nucleotides not matched to a gene: 8. The length of the CDR3 is 17 residues. Looked up from germline, CDR1 is SGHTA and CDR2 is FQGNSA. The CDR3 DNA sequence: TGTGCCAGCAGCCCACAAAGCGGGAGGGGGGCCAAAAACATTCAGTACTTC. This encodes CASSPQSGRGAKNIQYF.

This chain's CDR3 is CASSTVTGALTYEQYF. Here the CDR3 DNA reads TGTGCCAGTAGTACCGTGACAGGGGCCTTAACCTACGAGCAGTACTTC. This rearrangement joins TRBV19 to TRBJ2-7, with 8 bases that match TRBD1. The ends lost 4 bases at V and 2 bases at J; junction bases unmatched: 10. The V gene's germline CDR1 is LNHDA and CDR2 SQIVND (reference sequence). The CDR3 covers 16 residues.

The rearrangement joins TRBV28 to TRBJ2-1; D uncertain. Germline V lookup: CDR1 MDHEN, CDR2 SYDVKM. Trimming cost V 2 bases and J 9 bases, with 5 bases left between them. This CDR3 spans 11 amino acids. The DNA for the CDR3 is TGTGCCAGCAGTTTAGCCGGTGAGCAGTTCTTC. It specifies CASSLAGEQFF.

The rearrangement uses TRBV7-3 and TRBJ2-5, with TRBD2 matching 8 bases. Germline CDR1 and CDR2: SGHTA and FQGTGA. V was pared by 3 bases and J by 4 bases, with 1 base of the junction left unmatched. The CDR3 is made up of 13 amino acids. CDR3 sequence reads: CASSFAGGETQYF. CDR3 nucleotides: TGTGCCAGCAGCTTCGCGGGGGGAGAGACCCAGTACTTC.

The rearrangement uses TRBV7-2 and TRBJ2-3; 12 bases agree with TRBD2. Trimming took 4 bases from V and 4 from J; bases not matched to a gene: 12. The CDR3 spans 18 residues. Germline V lookup: CDR1 SGHTA, CDR2 FQGNSA. The CDR3 region is CASSSGLAGNGGADTQYF. CDR3 DNA sequence: TGTGCCAGCAGCTCCGGACTAGCGGGGAACGGGGGGGCAGATACGCAGTATTTT.

This clone has only a few counts. Here the CDR3 reads CASSLGVLSGANVLTF. CDR3 in DNA: TGTGCCAGCTCCCTCGGTGTCCTCTCTGGGGCCAACGTCCTGACTTTC. J is TRBJ2-6 and V is TRBV28; D not resolved. The CDR3 length is 16 residues. V shed 8 bases and J shed 0 bases, with 14 bases lying between them. Germline CDR1 reads MDHEN; CDR2 reads SYDVKM.

J is TRBJ2-3 and V is TRBV18; 7 positions match TRBD1. V lost 7 bases, J lost 3 bases, and 10 bases stayed unmatched. This CDR3 has 15 amino acids. Germline-derived CDR1 and CDR2 are KGHSH and LQKENI. The CDR3 loop reads CASLKLDRRTDTQYF. DNA of the CDR3: TGTGCCAGCTTAAAATTGGACAGGCGGACAGATACGCAGTATTTT. Based on the CDR3 plus reference TRBV18 and TRBJ2-3, the full variable domain is NAGVMQNPRHLVRRRGQEARLRCSPMKGHSHVYWYRQLPEEGLKFMVYLQKENIIDESGMPKERFSAEFPKEGPSILRIQQVVRGDSAAYFCASLKLDRRTDTQYFGPGTRLTVL.

This clone appeared a few times. This chain's CDR3 is CASSYRDSVYNEQFF. In DNA, the CDR3 is TGTGCCAGCAGTTACCGGGACAGTGTGTACAATGAGCAGTTCTTC. The gene calls are TRBV6-6 and TRBJ2-1; 7 bases match TRBD1. Germline CDR1 and CDR2: MNHNY and SVGAGI (reference sequence). This CDR3 is 15 amino acids long. J gave up 4 bases and V 2 bases, and 5 bases lay outside the gene matches.

The chain recombines TRBV7-9 with TRBJ2-5; a weak D match, TRBD2 (5 bases). Per the germline V gene, CDR1 is SEHNR and CDR2 is FQNEAQ (reference sequence). Trimming removed 1 base at V and 3 bases at J, with 9 bases between. The length of the CDR3 is 14 residues. Here the CDR3 DNA reads TGTGCCAGCAGCTTAGTTTCGGGGAAAGAGACCCAGTACTTC. Residues: CASSLVSGKETQYF.

The chain is built from TRBV30 and TRBJ1-5; possible D gene TRBD1, 6 bases. Germline CDR1 GTSNPN, CDR2 SVGIG (reference sequence). This CDR3 contains 16 residues. V dropped 3 bases and J dropped 0 bases, with 15 bases sitting between them. DNA of the CDR3: TGTGCCTGGAGAGGACAGAGGTCGAATAGCAATCAGCCCCAGCATTTT. Protein product: CAWRGQRSNSNQPQHF.

This clone was seen only a few times. The CDR3 sequence is CASSLVWGLEYEQFF. The CDR3, as DNA: TGTGCCAGCAGCTTAGTCTGGGGACTAGAGTATGAGCAGTTCTTC. The chain carries TRBV7-2 and TRBJ2-1; 8 bases map to TRBD2. V was pared by 1 base and J by 8 bases, with 7 bases of the junction left unmatched. Germline V gene data show CDR1 as SGHTA and CDR2 as FQGNSA. The CDR3 is 15 residues long.

This clone was detected only a few times. The CDR3 nucleotides are TGTGCCAGCAGCCAAGAAGGGGGAATTAATGAAAAACTGTTTTTT. Protein sequence: CASSQEGGINEKLFF. The rearrangement links TRBV4-2 to TRBJ1-4; possibly TRBD1 for D (6 bases). The germline V gene encodes CDR1 LGHNA and CDR2 YNFKEQ. Trimming cost V 0 bases and J 4 bases, with 9 bases left between them. The CDR3 is made up of 15 amino acids.

There are a few counts of this clone. V is TRBV7-2 and J is TRBJ2-5; D ambiguous. This CDR3 has 15 residues. Trimming removed 1 base at V and 2 bases at J, with 11 bases between. CDR1 is SGHTA, CDR2 FQGNSA, per germline. The CDR3 protein is CASSLEGAGQETQYF. CDR3 DNA sequence: TGTGCCAGCAGCTTAGAAGGAGCCGGTCAAGAGACCCAGTACTTC.

This clone has just a few counts. This rearrangement joins TRBV5-4 to TRBJ2-5, with 7 bases aligning to TRBD1. The V gene's germline CDR1 is SGHNT and CDR2 YYREEE (reference sequence). V lost 6 bases and J lost 5; bases outside the gene matches: 7. The CDR3 runs 13 residues. Here the CDR3 reads CASNTDRAETQYF. In DNA form, the CDR3 reads TGTGCCAGCAACACAGACAGGGCTGAGACCCAGTACTTC.

This chain connects TRBV7-3 to TRBJ2-3; 10 bases are a match to TRBD2. Germline-derived CDR1 and CDR2 are SGHTA and FQGTGA. With 4 bases clipped from V and 6 bases from J, the junction kept 7 bases outside the gene matches. This CDR3 comprises 15 residues. The CDR3 DNA reads TGTGCCAGCAGCTCTACCGGGACTAGCGACGATACGCAGTATTTT. Amino acid sequence: CASSSTGTSDDTQYF.

A few counts support this clone. The CDR3, as DNA: TGTGCCAGCAGCTTACGCCGCACTACCTACGAGCAGTACTTC. Translation: CASSLRRTTYEQYF. This chain connects TRBV7-3 to TRBJ2-7; D is ambiguous. The ends were cut back, 2 bases at V and 2 bases at J, with 10 bases in the middle. CDR3 length: 14 residues. Per the germline V gene, CDR1 is SGHTA and CDR2 is FQGTGA.

The chain joins TRBV7-2 to TRBJ1-6; D unresolved. CDR3 size: 17 residues. CDR1 is SGHTA and CDR2 is FQGNSA in the germline V gene. V gave up 1 base and J gave up 7 bases, with 17 bases separating them. The CDR3 loop reads CASSLGREIVHNSPLHF. In DNA, the CDR3 is TGTGCCAGCAGCTTAGGTCGGGAGATTGTACACAATTCACCCCTCCACTTT.